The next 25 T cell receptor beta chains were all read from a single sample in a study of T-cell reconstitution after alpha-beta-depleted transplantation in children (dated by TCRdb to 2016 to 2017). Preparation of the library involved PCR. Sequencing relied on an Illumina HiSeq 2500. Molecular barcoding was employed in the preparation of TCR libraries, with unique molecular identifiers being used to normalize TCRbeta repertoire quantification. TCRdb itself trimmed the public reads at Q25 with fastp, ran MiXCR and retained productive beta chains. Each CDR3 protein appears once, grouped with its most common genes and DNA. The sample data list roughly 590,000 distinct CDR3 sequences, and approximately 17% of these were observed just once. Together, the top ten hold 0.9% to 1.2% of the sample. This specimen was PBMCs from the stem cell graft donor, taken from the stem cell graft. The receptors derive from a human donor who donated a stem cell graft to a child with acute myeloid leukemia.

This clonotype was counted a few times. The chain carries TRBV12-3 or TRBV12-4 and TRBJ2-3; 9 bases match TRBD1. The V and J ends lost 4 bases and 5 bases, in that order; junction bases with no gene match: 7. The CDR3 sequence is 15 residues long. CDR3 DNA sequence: TGTGCCAGCAGTTCCCCGGGACAGGGTGGAGATACGCAGTATTTT. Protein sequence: CASSSPGQGGDTQYF.

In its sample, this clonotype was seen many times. The CDR3 reads CASSSAGTQYSPLHF. CDR3 DNA sequence: TGTGCCAGCAGCTCGGCGGGAACCCAATATTCACCCCTCCACTTT. The rearrangement links TRBV7-2 to TRBJ1-6; D not certain. CDR1 and CDR2 from the germline V gene are SGHTA and FQGNSA. The V and J ends lost 4 bases and 8 bases respectively, with 15 bases between them. The CDR3 extends over 15 amino acids.

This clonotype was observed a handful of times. The CDR3 here is CASSPGTYYGYTF. CDR3 DNA: TGTGCCAGCAGCCCCGGGACATACTATGGCTACACCTTC. V is TRBV28 and J is TRBJ1-2; TRBD1 is a possible D gene (6 bases). Trimming removed 6 bases from V and 3 bases from J, with 11 bases in between. The CDR3 is 13 residues long. CDR1 is MDHEN and CDR2 is SYDVKM in the germline V gene.

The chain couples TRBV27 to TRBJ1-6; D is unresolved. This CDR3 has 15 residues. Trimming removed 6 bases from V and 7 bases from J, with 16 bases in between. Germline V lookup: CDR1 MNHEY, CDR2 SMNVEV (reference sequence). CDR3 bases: TGTGCCAGCAGGATGACGCGCTTATCAAATTCACCCCTCCACTTT. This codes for CASRMTRLSNSPLHF.

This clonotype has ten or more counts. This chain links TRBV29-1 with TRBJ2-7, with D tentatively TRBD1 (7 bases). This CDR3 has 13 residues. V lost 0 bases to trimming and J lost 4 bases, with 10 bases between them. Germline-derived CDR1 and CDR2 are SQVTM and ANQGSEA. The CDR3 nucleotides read TGCAGCGTTGAAGACAGGGGGGAGTACGAGCAGTACTTC. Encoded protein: CSVEDRGEYEQYF.

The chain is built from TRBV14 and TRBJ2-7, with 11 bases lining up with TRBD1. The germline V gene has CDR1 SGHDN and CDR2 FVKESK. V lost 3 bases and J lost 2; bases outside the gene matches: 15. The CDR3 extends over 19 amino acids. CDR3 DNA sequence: TGTGCCAGCAGCCACCTAAAGGTCGGGACAGGGGGGCTTACCTACGAGCAGTACTTC. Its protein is CASSHLKVGTGGLTYEQYF.

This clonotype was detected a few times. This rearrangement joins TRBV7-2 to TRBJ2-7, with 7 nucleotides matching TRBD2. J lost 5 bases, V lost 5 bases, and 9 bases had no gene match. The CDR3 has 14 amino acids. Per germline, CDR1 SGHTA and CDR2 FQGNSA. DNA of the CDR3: TGTGCCAGCAGCGAGGTGGGCGGGGGTGACGAGCAGTACTTC. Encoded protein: CASSEVGGGDEQYF.

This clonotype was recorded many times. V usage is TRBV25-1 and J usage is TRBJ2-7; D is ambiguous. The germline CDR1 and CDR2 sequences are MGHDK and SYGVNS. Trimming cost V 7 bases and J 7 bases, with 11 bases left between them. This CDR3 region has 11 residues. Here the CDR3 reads CASTQSEEQYF. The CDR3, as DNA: TGTGCCAGCACCCAAAGCGAGGAGCAGTACTTC.

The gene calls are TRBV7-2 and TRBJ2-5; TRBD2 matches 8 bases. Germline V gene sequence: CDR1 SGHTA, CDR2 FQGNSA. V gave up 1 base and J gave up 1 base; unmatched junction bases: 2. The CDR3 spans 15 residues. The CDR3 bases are TGTGCCAGCAGCTTAGGCGGGGGGCCCCAAGAGACCCAGTACTTC. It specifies CASSLGGGPQETQYF.

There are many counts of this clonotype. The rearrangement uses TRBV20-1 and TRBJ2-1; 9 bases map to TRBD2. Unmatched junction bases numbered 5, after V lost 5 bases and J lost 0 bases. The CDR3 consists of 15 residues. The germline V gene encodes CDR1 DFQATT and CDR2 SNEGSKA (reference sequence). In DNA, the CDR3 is TGCAGTGCTCCCTGGCGGGGGGGCTCCTACAATGAGCAGTTCTTC. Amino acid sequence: CSAPWRGGSYNEQFF.

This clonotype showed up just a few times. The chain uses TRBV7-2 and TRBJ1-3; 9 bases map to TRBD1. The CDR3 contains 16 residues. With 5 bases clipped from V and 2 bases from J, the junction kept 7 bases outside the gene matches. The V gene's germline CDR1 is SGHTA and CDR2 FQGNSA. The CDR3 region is CASSNYGTGTGNTIYF. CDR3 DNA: TGTGCCAGCAGCAACTATGGGACAGGGACTGGAAACACCATATATTTT.

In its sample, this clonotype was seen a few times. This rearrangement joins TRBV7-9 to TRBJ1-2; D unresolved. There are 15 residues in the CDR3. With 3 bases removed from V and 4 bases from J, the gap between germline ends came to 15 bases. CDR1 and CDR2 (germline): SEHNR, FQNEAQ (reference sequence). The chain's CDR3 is CASSLGAGDSYGYTF. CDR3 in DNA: TGTGCCAGCAGCTTGGGCGCAGGTGATAGCTATGGCTACACCTTC.

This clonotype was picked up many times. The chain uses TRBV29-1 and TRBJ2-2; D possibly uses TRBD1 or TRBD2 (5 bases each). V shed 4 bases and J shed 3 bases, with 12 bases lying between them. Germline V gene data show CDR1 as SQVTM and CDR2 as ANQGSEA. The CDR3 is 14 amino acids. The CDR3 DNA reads TGCAGCGTTGTAGTGGGGGAGTACACCGGGGAGCTGTTTTTT. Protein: CSVVVGEYTGELFF.

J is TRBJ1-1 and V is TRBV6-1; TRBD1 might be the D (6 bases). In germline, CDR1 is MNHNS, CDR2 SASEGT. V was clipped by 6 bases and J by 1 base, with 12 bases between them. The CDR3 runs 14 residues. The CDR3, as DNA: TGTGCCAGCAGAGCCACAGGGCCGAACACTGAAGCTTTCTTT. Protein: CASRATGPNTEAFF.

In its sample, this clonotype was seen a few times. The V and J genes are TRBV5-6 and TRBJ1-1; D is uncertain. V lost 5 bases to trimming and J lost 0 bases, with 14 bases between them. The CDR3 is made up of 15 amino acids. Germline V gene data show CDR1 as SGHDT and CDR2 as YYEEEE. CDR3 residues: CASRSQPTVNTEAFF. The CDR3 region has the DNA TGTGCCAGCAGATCTCAACCGACCGTGAACACTGAAGCTTTCTTT.

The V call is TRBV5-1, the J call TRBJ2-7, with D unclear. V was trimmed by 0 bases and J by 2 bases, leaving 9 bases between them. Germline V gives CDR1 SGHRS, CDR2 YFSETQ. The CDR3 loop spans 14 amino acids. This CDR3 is CASSLDQDAYEQYF. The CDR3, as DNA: TGCGCCAGCAGCTTGGATCAGGACGCCTACGAGCAGTACTTC.

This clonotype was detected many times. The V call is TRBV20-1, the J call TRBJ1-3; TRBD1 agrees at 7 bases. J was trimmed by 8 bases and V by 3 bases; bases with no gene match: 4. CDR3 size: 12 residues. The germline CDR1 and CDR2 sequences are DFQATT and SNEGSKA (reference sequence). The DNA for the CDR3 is TGCAGTGCTAGGGGGACAGAGGACACCATATATTTT. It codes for CSARGTEDTIYF.

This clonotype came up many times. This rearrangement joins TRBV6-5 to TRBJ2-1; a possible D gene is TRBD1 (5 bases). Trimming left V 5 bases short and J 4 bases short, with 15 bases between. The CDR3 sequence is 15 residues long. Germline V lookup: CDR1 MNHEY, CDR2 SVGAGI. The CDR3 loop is CASSHTPGPYNEQFF. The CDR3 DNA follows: TGTGCCAGCAGTCATACTCCAGGGCCGTACAATGAGCAGTTCTTC.

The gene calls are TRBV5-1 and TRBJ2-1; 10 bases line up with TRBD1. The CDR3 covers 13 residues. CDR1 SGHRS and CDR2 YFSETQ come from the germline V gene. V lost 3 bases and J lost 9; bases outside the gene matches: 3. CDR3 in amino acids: CASSWTGGGEQFF. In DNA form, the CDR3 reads TGCGCCAGCAGCTGGACAGGGGGTGGTGAGCAGTTCTTC. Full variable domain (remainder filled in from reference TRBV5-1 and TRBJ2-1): KAGVTQTPRYLIKTRGQQVTLSCSPISGHRSVSWYQQTPGQGLQFLFEYFSETQRNKGNFPGRFSGRQFSNSRSEMNVSTLELGDSALYLCASSWTGGGEQFFGPGTRLTVL.

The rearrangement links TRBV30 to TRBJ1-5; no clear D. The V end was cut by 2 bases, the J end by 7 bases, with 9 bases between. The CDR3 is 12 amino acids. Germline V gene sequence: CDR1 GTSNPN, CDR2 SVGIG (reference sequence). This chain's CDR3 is CAWSSRSQPQHF. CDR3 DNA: TGTGCCTGGAGTTCCAGGTCCCAGCCCCAGCATTTT.

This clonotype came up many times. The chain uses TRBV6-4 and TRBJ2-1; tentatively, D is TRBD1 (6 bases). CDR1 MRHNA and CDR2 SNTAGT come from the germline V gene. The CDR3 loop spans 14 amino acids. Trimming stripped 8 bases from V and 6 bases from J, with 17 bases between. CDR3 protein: CASRLGAGVNEQFF. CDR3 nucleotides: TGTGCCAGCCGACTCGGGGCAGGGGTCAATGAGCAGTTCTTC.

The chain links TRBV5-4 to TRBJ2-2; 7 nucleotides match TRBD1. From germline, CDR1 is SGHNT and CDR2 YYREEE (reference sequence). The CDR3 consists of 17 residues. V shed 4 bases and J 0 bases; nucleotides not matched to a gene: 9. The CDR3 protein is CASSPGPGQSNTGELFF. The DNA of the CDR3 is TGTGCCAGCAGCCCGGGACCGGGACAGTCGAACACCGGGGAGCTGTTTTTT.

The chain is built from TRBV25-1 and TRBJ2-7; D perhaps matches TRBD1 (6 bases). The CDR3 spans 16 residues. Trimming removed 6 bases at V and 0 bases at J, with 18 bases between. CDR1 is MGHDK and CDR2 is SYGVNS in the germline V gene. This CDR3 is CASSGRDTKLSYEQYF. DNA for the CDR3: TGTGCCAGCAGCGGTCGGGACACTAAACTCTCCTACGAGCAGTACTTC.

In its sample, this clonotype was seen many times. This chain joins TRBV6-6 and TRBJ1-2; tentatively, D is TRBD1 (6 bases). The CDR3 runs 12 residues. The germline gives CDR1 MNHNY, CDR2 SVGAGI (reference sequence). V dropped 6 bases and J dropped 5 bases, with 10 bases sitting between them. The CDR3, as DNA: TGTGCCAGCAGATCAGGGGTTTATGGCTACACCTTC. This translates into CASRSGVYGYTF.

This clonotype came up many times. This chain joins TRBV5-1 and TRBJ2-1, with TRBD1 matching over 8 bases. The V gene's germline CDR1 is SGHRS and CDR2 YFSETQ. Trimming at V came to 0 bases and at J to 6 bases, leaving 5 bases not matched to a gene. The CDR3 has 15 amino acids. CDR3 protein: CASSLGGQGANEQFF. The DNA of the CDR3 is TGCGCCAGCAGCTTGGGTGGACAGGGTGCCAATGAGCAGTTCTTC.